This TCR beta chain is from a study of response to subunit inactivated influenza vaccine. The CDR3 extends over 15 amino acids. J gave up 5 bases and V 0 bases, and 3 bases lay outside the gene matches. Germline lookup yields CDR1 SGDLS and CDR2 YYNGEE. TCRdb passed the RT-PCR reads through MiXCR, listing each CDR3 protein once. The sample has 170,000 or so distinct CDR3 sequences, approximately 12% seen once. The TCR comes from a man aged 50 to 75 who received an inactivated influenza vaccine. This specimen was CD8+ T cells sorted from PBMCs, taken around 25 months after vaccination. V and J are TRBV9 and TRBJ2-3, with TRBD2 matching 10 bases. CDR3 nucleotide sequence: TGTGCCAGCAGCGTAGAAGGGACTAGCGTAGATACGCAGTATTTT. Protein product: CASSVEGTSVDTQYF. Together with reference TRBV9 and TRBJ2-3, the CDR3 gives the full variable domain: DSGVTQTPKHLITATGQRVTLRCSPRSGDLSVYWYQQSLDQGLQFLIQYYNGEERAKGNILERFSAQQFPDLHSELNLSSLELGDSALYFCASSVEGTSVDTQYFGPGTRLTVL.